Below, one TCR beta chain is given with its context. Antigen unknown. This entry comes from a study of cytomegalovirus exposure and HLA in healthy donors. On the study more broadly: Unique TCR beta sequences numbering approximately 120 million came from about 179 million T cells in an earlier analysis. Out of fewer than 400 genotyped donors, around 80% belonged to the Caucasian-associated ancestry cluster. Overall study findings and caveats: TCR beta V- and J-gene trimming, according to a later analysis, was linked to a missense DCLRE1C variant.

The PCR made use of 60 Vbeta and 13 Jbeta primers. Method: immunoSEQ multiplex PCR; TCRdb's copy keeps in-frame clones and lacks some. Here the sample spans around 230,000 clones, roughly 78% being singletons. The CDR3 extends over 15 amino acids. Trimming removed 6 bases at V and 0 bases at J, with 15 bases between. The germline V gene has CDR1 ENHRY and CDR2 SYGVKD. The specimen sequenced was PBMCs. The TCR comes from a boy aged 5-17 years in good health and CMV-seronegative. This chain joins TRBV10-3 and TRBJ2-7; tentative D call: TRBD1 (5 bases). The CDR3 nucleotides read TGTGCCATCAGAGCAGGAACAGGTATCTCCTACGAGCAGTACTTC. Translating it yields CAIRAGTGISYEQYF.